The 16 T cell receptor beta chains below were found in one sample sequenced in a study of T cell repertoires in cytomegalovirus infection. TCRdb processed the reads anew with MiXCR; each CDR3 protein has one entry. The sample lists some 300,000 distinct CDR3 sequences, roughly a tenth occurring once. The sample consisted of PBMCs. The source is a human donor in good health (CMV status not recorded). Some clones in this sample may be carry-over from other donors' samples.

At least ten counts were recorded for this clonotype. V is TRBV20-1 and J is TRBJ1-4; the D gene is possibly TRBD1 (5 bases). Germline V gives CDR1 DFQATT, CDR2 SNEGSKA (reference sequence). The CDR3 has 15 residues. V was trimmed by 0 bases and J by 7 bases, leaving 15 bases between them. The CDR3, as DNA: TGCAGTGCTAGAGACTCCGTGGGGCTAGCTGAAAAACTGTTTTTT. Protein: CSARDSVGLAEKLFF.

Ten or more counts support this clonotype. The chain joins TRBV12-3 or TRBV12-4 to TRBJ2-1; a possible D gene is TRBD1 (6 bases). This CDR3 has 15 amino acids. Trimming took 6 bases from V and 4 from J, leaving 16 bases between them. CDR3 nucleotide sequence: TGTGCCAGCAGATGGGACACCGCCTCTTACAATGAGCAGTTCTTC. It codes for CASRWDTASYNEQFF.

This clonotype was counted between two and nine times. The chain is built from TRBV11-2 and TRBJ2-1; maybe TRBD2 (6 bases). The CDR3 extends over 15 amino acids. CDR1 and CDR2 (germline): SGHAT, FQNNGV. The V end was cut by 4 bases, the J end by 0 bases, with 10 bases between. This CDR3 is CASSSGGNSYNEQFF. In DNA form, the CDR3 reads TGTGCCAGCAGCTCCGGGGGAAACTCCTACAATGAGCAGTTCTTC.

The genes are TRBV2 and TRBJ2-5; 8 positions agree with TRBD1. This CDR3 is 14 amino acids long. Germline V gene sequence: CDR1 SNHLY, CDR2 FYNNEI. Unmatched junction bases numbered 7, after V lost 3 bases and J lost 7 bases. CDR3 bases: TGTGCCAGCAGTGAGGACAGGGCATCGGGGACCCAGTACTTC. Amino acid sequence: CASSEDRASGTQYF.

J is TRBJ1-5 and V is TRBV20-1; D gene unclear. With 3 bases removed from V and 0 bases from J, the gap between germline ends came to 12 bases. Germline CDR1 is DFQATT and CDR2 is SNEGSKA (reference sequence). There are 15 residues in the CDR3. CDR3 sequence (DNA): TGCAGTGCTAGTCAGGTCCTGTATAGCAATCAGCCCCAGCATTTT. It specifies CSASQVLYSNQPQHF.

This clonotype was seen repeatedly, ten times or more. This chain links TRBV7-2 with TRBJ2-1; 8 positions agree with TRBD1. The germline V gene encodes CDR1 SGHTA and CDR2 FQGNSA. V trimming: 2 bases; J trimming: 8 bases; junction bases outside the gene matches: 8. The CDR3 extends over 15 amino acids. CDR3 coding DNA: TGTGCCAGCAGCTTACCAGGACAGGGTAAGTATGAGCAGTTCTTC. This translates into CASSLPGQGKYEQFF.

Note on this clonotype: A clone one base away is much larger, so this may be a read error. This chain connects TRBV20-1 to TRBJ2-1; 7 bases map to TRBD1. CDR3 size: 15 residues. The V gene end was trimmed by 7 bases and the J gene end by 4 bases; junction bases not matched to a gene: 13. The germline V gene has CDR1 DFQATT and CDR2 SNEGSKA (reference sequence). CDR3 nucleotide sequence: TGCAGTGTTAAGGGTGGGACAGTGACTTACAATGAGCAGTTCTTC. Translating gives CSVKGGTVTYNEQFF.

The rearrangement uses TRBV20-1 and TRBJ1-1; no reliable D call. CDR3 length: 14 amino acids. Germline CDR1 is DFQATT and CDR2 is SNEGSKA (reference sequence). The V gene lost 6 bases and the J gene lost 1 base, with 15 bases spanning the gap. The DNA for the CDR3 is TGCAGTGCAACAAAAGGACCGGCGAACACTGAAGCTTTCTTT. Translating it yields CSATKGPANTEAFF.

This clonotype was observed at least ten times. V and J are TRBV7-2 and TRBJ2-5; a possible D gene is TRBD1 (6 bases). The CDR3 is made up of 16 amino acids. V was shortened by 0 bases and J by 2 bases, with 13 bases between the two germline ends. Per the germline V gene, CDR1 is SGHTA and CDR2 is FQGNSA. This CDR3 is CASSLALVRGQETQYF. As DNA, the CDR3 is TGTGCCAGCAGCTTAGCACTGGTGAGGGGGCAAGAGACCCAGTACTTC.

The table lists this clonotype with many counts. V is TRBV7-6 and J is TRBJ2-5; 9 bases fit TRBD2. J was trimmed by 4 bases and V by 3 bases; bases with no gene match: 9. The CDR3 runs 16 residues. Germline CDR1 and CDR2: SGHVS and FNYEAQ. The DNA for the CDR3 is TGTGCCAGCAGCTTCTCCGGGACTAGCTCCCGAGAGACCCAGTACTTC. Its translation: CASSFSGTSSRETQYF.

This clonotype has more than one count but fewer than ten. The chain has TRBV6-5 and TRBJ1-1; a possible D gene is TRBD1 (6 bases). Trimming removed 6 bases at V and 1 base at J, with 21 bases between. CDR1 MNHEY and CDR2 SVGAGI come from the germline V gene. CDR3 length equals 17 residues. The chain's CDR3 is CASSMTGIPEKNTEAFF. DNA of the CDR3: TGTGCCAGCAGCATGACAGGAATCCCGGAAAAGAACACTGAAGCTTTCTTT.

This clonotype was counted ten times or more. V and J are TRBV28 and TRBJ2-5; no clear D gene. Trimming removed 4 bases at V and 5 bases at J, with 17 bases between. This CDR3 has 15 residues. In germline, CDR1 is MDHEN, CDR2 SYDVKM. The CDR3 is CASSSIEPRVETQYF. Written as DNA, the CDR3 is TGTGCCAGCAGTTCTATTGAGCCTCGGGTCGAGACCCAGTACTTC. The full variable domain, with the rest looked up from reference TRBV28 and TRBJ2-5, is DVKVTQSSRYLVKRTGEKVFLECVQDMDHENMFWYRQDPGLGLRLIYFSYDVKMKEKGDIPEGYSVSREKKERFSLILESASTNQTSMYLCASSSIEPRVETQYFGPGTRLLVL.

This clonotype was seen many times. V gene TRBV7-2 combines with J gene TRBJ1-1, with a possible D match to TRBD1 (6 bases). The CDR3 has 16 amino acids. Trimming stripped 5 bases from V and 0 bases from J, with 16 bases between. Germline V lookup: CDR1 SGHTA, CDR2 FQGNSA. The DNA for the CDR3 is TGTGCCAGCAGCCCACAGGGATTACCTATGAACACTGAAGCTTTCTTT. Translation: CASSPQGLPMNTEAFF.

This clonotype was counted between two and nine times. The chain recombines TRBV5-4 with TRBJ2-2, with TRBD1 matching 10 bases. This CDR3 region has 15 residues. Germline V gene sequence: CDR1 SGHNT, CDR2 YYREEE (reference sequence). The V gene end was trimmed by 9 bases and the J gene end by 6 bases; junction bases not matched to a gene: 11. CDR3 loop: CATRAWTGGAGELFF. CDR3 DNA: TGTGCCACCAGAGCCTGGACAGGGGGAGCCGGGGAGCTGTTTTTT.

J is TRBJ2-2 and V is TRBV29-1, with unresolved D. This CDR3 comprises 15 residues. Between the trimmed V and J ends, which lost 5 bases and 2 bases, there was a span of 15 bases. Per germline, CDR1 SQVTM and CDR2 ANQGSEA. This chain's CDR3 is CSVQTRFLNTGELFF. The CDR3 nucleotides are TGCAGCGTTCAAACCCGGTTCCTTAACACCGGGGAGCTGTTTTTT.

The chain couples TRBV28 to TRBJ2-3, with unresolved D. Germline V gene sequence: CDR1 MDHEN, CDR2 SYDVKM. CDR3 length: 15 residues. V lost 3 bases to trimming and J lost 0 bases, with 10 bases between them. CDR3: CASSFFGPSTDTQYF. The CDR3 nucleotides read TGTGCCAGCAGTTTTTTTGGACCTAGCACAGATACGCAGTATTTT.